This T cell receptor beta chain appears in the sequencing data of a study of cytotoxic CD8 clonotypes in ibrutinib-treated CLL. For the study at large: Once patients had received a median about eleven months of treatment, range 6 to 36, response samples were obtained. Study findings and constraints: Samples were collected at differing times from sustained-remission and progressing patients. Public clonotypes, an uncommon group, contracted or remained stable on treatment.

About 1.9 micrograms of genomic DNA came from cryopreserved PBMCs for TCR beta libraries. Profiling relied on immunoSEQ multiplex PCR, and the TCRdb table lists in-frame clones only, not all of them. The repertoire has 76,000 or so clones, roughly 83% of them found once; the top ten carry more than 35%. For this clone: Its antigen remains unknown.

Germline V gene sequence: CDR1 KGHSH, CDR2 LQKENI. The CDR3 is 16 amino acids. J was trimmed by 6 bases and V by 6 bases; bases with no gene match: 14. This receptor was taken from a human donor with chronic lymphocytic leukemia. The J gene is TRBJ1-1, the V gene TRBV18; 9 bases match TRBD1. The sample here was PBMCs, taken after 24 months of ibrutinib treatment. The CDR3 loop reads CASSRGWTGEGAEAFF. The CDR3 bases are TGTGCCAGCTCCCGCGGGTGGACAGGGGAGGGGGCTGAAGCTTTCTTT. Complete variable domain (other parts from reference TRBV18 and TRBJ1-1): NAGVMQNPRHLVRRRGQEARLRCSPMKGHSHVYWYRQLPEEGLKFMVYLQKENIIDESGMPKERFSAEFPKEGPSILRIQQVVRGDSAAYFCASSRGWTGEGAEAFFGQGTRLTVV.